This T cell receptor beta chain was retrieved from a study of OX40 agonist ivuxolimab in advanced cancers. Study information: Dose-escalation patients had hepatocellular carcinoma, melanoma, renal cell or head and neck cancer. Study results and limitations: Relative to CD4+ cells, CD8+ T cells on average had more expanded clones. Among the lowest peripheral clonal expansion occurred in 0.1-3.0 mg/kg partial responders. Normalized expansion of T-cell clones was also low for some nonresponders.

The table came from immunoSEQ multiplex PCR; TCRdb's copy has only in-frame clones and leaves some out. The sample includes 50,000 to 65,000 clones, 81% of them seen just once. Germline CDR1 and CDR2: SGHTA and FQGTGA. The CDR3 has 15 amino acids. The germline V and J ends were trimmed by 2 bases and 0 bases, with 9 bases remaining between them. This clone has more than one count but fewer than ten. Its specificity is not known. This material consisted of CD4+ or CD8+ T cells sorted from blood, taken in a trial of the OX40 agonist ivuxolimab. The origin of this receptor is an adult with an advanced solid tumor such as melanoma, head and neck, liver or kidney cancer. V usage is TRBV7-3 and J usage is TRBJ2-3, with D possibly TRBD1 on 5 matching bases. Here the CDR3 DNA reads TGTGCCAGCAGCTTAGGCGGACATAGCACAGATACGCAGTATTTT. Translated, it gives CASSLGGHSTDTQYF.